The source of this T cell receptor beta chain is a study of blood T cell repertoires in COVID-19. Donors of Cohort 3 who recovered were those that had two negative PCRs, clearance, or symptom resolution. Looked up from germline, CDR1 is LGHDT and CDR2 is YNNKEL (reference sequence). V shed 0 bases and J shed 4 bases, with 7 bases lying between them. CDR3 length equals 14 residues. This table comes from immunoSEQ multiplex PCR, and its TCRdb copy is limited to in-frame clones, with some not included. Among a few hundred thousand clones listed, roughly 89% were seen once. The sequence was collected from a woman under 40 who had recovered from COVID-19. The gene calls are TRBV3-1 (or the pseudogene TRBV3-2) and TRBJ1-5; D unclear. The specimen sequenced was PBMCs or T cells enriched from blood (not recorded which). CDR3 protein: CASSQDSGNQPQHF. As DNA, the CDR3 is TGTGCCAGCAGCCAAGATTCAGGAAATCAGCCCCAGCATTTT.